The 13 T cell receptor beta chains below all came from one sample that was sequenced in a study of T cell responses to AZD1222 COVID-19 vaccine. Repertoires were generated with immunoSEQ multiplex PCR, while TCRdb's copy carries only in-frame clones and drops some. The data contain some 150,000 clones, under 95% of them singletons. Here the sequenced sample was peripheral blood, taken on day 0 of MenACWY control vaccination. The receptors stem from an adult in good health.

The chain combines TRBV6-5 with TRBJ2-7, with 9 positions matching TRBD1. Losses at the gene ends were 6 bases for V and 2 bases for J; bases not matched to a gene: 8. Germline V gene sequence: CDR1 MNHEY, CDR2 SVGAGI. The CDR3 has 15 amino acids. Written as DNA, the CDR3 is TGTGCCAGCAGGTCCGGACAGGGGATCCCCTACGAGCAGTACTTC. Its translation: CASRSGQGIPYEQYF.

The chain links TRBV9 to TRBJ2-7, with TRBD2 matching 7 bases. This CDR3 is built from 16 residues. V was pared by 0 bases and J by 2 bases, with 8 bases of the junction left unmatched. Germline V lookup: CDR1 SGDLS, CDR2 YYNGEE. The CDR3: CASSVATSGAPYEQYF. The CDR3 DNA is TGTGCCAGCAGCGTAGCTACAAGCGGGGCTCCCTACGAGCAGTACTTC.

The chain is built from TRBV18 and TRBJ1-1; D unclear. Germline-derived CDR1 and CDR2 are KGHSH and LQKENI. Trimming took 2 bases from V and 5 from J, leaving 12 bases between them. The CDR3 runs 14 residues. CDR3 in DNA: TGTGCCAGCTCACCAGGGGTTTGGTTAACTGAAGCTTTCTTT. Protein sequence: CASSPGVWLTEAFF.

V and J are TRBV28 and TRBJ1-3; TRBD1 might be the D (5 bases). Per the germline V gene, CDR1 is MDHEN and CDR2 is SYDVKM. The CDR3 is made up of 13 amino acids. The V end was cut by 6 bases, the J end by 2 bases, with 8 bases between. This CDR3 reads CASSTGAGNTIYF. The CDR3 DNA is TGTGCCAGCAGCACAGGCGCTGGAAACACCATATATTTT.

V gene TRBV29-1 combines with J gene TRBJ1-1; D is unresolved. Trimming pared 4 bases from V and 1 base from J, leaving 13 bases between. Germline CDR1 and CDR2: SQVTM and ANQGSEA. The CDR3 sequence is 14 residues long. The CDR3 reads CSVVLRLTNTEAFF. CDR3 DNA sequence: TGCAGCGTTGTACTACGTCTTACGAACACTGAAGCTTTCTTT.

The gene calls are TRBV2 and TRBJ2-1; 8 bases fit TRBD2. The CDR3 contains 22 residues. V gave up 3 bases and J gave up 0 bases; unmatched junction bases: 22. Germline V gives CDR1 SNHLY, CDR2 FYNNEI. In DNA form, the CDR3 reads TGTGCCAGCAGTGATTTTCCAGGGGCCTCGGTGGGCGGGAGGAGCTCCTACAATGAGCAGTTCTTC. Protein: CASSDFPGASVGGRSSYNEQFF.

V is TRBV30 and J is TRBJ1-2, with 9 nucleotides matching TRBD1. With V trimmed by 8 bases and J by 8 bases, 6 bases remained unmatched. Germline CDR1 GTSNPN, CDR2 SVGIG (reference sequence). The CDR3 loop spans 11 amino acids. The CDR3 DNA is TGTGCCGCGGGGACAGGGTCGGGCTACACCTTC. Its protein is CAAGTGSGYTF.

The chain combines TRBV19 with TRBJ2-7, with D perhaps TRBD1 or TRBD2 (6 bases each). V dropped 0 bases and J dropped 3 bases, with 12 bases sitting between them. This CDR3 is 15 amino acids long. Looked up from germline, CDR1 is LNHDA and CDR2 is SQIVND (reference sequence). This chain's CDR3 is CASSIEHREVYEQYF. In DNA form, the CDR3 reads TGTGCCAGTAGTATAGAGCACAGGGAGGTCTACGAGCAGTACTTC.

This rearrangement joins TRBV4-1 to TRBJ2-5; no firm D call. The CDR3 has 15 residues. Looked up from germline, CDR1 is MGHRA and CDR2 is YSYEKL. The V gene lost 4 bases and the J gene lost 4 bases, with 16 bases spanning the gap. Written as DNA, the CDR3 is TGCGCCAGCAGCCTCGGATGGCTAGAGGTAGAGACCCAGTACTTC. Translated, it gives CASSLGWLEVETQYF.

This rearrangement joins TRBV15 to TRBJ1-5; possible D gene TRBD1, 6 bases. Germline-derived CDR1 and CDR2 are LNHNV and YYDKDF (reference sequence). Deletions cut 4 bases from V and 5 bases from J, with 9 bases between. The CDR3 runs 13 residues. DNA of the CDR3: TGTGCCACCAGCAACGACAGGTATCAGCCCCAGCATTTT. Its translation: CATSNDRYQPQHF.

The chain employs TRBV6-1 and TRBJ2-1; D may be TRBD1 (5 bases). Germline assignment: CDR1 MNHNS and CDR2 SASEGT. The length of the CDR3 is 13 residues. The germline V and J ends were trimmed by 3 bases and 6 bases, with 9 bases remaining between them. CDR3 DNA sequence: TGTGCCAGCAGTGACAGGGTAGTCAATGAGCAGTTCTTC. Its translation is CASSDRVVNEQFF.

The chain links TRBV9 to TRBJ2-1, with TRBD2 matching over 8 bases. Germline loops: CDR1 SGDLS, CDR2 YYNGEE. The length of the CDR3 is 15 residues. V was pared by 0 bases and J by 6 bases, with 5 bases of the junction left unmatched. CDR3 sequence: CASSVERAGVNEQFF. CDR3 sequence (DNA): TGTGCCAGCAGCGTAGAAAGAGCGGGAGTCAATGAGCAGTTCTTC.

The V and J genes are TRBV14 and TRBJ2-4, with 9 bases aligning to TRBD2. The CDR3 extends over 14 amino acids. With 4 bases clipped from V and 6 bases from J, the junction kept 4 bases outside the gene matches. Germline CDR1 SGHDN, CDR2 FVKESK. CDR3 sequence (DNA): TGTGCCAGCAGCCTTAGCGGGGGCTTAAACATTCAGTACTTC. Its protein product is CASSLSGGLNIQYF.